A single sample is the source of the 18 T cell receptor beta chains below, sequenced in a study of blood T cell repertoires in COVID-19. Only in-frame clones appear in the TCRdb table, and some are missing; sequencing was by immunoSEQ multiplex PCR. The profile shows 300,000 to 350,000 clones, roughly 90% of them singletons. The sequenced sample consisted of PBMCs or T cells enriched from blood (not recorded which). Receptors were obtained from a woman aged 25 to 39 who had recovered from COVID-19.

Note on this clone: Relative to the germline gene, one junction end is altered; a read error may explain this. The chain carries TRBV20-1 and TRBJ1-2; unclear D gene. The germline gives CDR1 DFQATT, CDR2 SNEGSKA (reference sequence). The CDR3 sequence is 10 residues long. Here the CDR3 DNA reads TGCGGTGCCCCGTATGATGGCTACACCTTC. It translates to CGAPYDGYTF.

This clone was counted only a few times. The chain carries TRBV11-3 and TRBJ1-6; D not resolved. Per germline, CDR1 SGHNT and CDR2 YENEEA. This CDR3 has 19 amino acids. V was pared by 1 base and J by 0 bases, with 16 bases between. CDR3 protein: CASSLVLRSESSYNSPLHF. The CDR3 coding sequence is TGTGCCAGCAGCTTAGTGTTGAGGTCAGAAAGCTCCTATAATTCACCCCTCCACTTT.

J is TRBJ2-2 and V is TRBV19; 7 bases line up with TRBD2. The germline gives CDR1 LNHDA, CDR2 SQIVND (reference sequence). CDR3 length equals 15 residues. J was trimmed by 7 bases and V by 5 bases; bases with no gene match: 10. CDR3 amino acids: CASSLRSGKGGELFF. Here the CDR3 DNA reads TGTGCCAGTAGTCTTAGAAGCGGGAAGGGCGGGGAGCTGTTTTTT.

The chain joins TRBV27 to TRBJ2-7; TRBD2 matches at 9 bases. The CDR3 consists of 15 residues. Looked up from germline, CDR1 is MNHEY and CDR2 is SMNVEV (reference sequence). The V gene end was trimmed by 2 bases and the J gene end by 1 base; junction bases not matched to a gene: 3. CDR3 in amino acids: CASSLSSGGSYEQYF. The CDR3 DNA reads TGTGCCAGCAGTTTAAGTAGCGGGGGATCCTACGAGCAGTACTTC.

The chain links TRBV27 to TRBJ2-5; TRBD2 matches at 7 bases. V dropped 5 bases and J dropped 5; count of bases not matched to a gene: 8. Germline-derived CDR1 and CDR2 are MNHEY and SMNVEV (reference sequence). The CDR3 contains 14 residues. The CDR3 here is CASSNSGIWETQYF. The CDR3 region has the DNA TGTGCCAGCAGTAACAGCGGGATCTGGGAGACCCAGTACTTC.

Only a few counts were recorded for this clone. The chain combines TRBV7-2 with TRBJ1-3; 9 positions match TRBD1. The CDR3 length is 15 residues. V lost 5 bases to trimming and J lost 2 bases; unmatched junction nucleotides: 4. The germline V gene encodes CDR1 SGHTA and CDR2 FQGNSA. The CDR3 DNA follows: TGTGCCAGCAGCCCATGGGACAGGGCTGGAAACACCATATATTTT. As protein: CASSPWDRAGNTIYF.

The CDR3 here is CASSFAGAPYGYTF. The CDR3 nucleotides are TGTGCCAGCAGTTTCGCAGGGGCCCCCTATGGCTACACCTTC. The V call is TRBV27, the J call TRBJ1-2; a possible D gene is TRBD1 (6 bases). The germline V gene encodes CDR1 MNHEY and CDR2 SMNVEV (reference sequence). The CDR3 runs to 14 residues. V was pared by 3 bases and J by 4 bases, with 12 bases between.

The chain is built from TRBV27 and TRBJ1-1; D remains ambiguous. Germline CDR1 MNHEY, CDR2 SMNVEV (reference sequence). The CDR3 extends over 13 amino acids. The V gene lost 5 bases and the J gene lost 1 base, with 8 bases spanning the gap. CDR3 DNA sequence: TGTGCCAGCAGTCCTCGGGAGAACACTGAAGCTTTCTTT. Its translation is CASSPRENTEAFF.

This chain links TRBV24-1 with TRBJ1-5; TRBD1 matches at 9 bases. This CDR3 contains 20 residues. Germline V CDR1 and CDR2: KGHDR, SFDVKD. V lost 3 bases to trimming and J lost 0 bases; unmatched junction nucleotides: 14. The CDR3 coding sequence is TGTGCCACCAGTGATACCAAGGACAGGGGACAGGGCAATAGCAATCAGCCCCAGCATTTT. Its protein is CATSDTKDRGQGNSNQPQHF.

This sequence joins TRBV4-1 and TRBJ2-4; tentative D call: TRBD1 (7 bases). This CDR3 spans 18 amino acids. From germline, CDR1 is MGHRA and CDR2 YSYEKL. The V end was cut by 1 base, the J end by 0 bases, with 16 bases between. CDR3 sequence (DNA): TGCGCCAGCAGCCAAGGGGGGGCAGGGGGGATAGCCAAAAACATTCAGTACTTC. Translation: CASSQGGAGGIAKNIQYF.

The rearrangement links TRBV20-1 to TRBJ2-1; D is undetermined. V was trimmed by 5 bases and J by 13 bases, leaving 12 bases between them. The CDR3 extends over 10 amino acids. Germline V gene sequence: CDR1 DFQATT, CDR2 SNEGSKA (reference sequence). DNA of the CDR3: TGCAGTGCTTCCCGACATTTTCAGTTCTTC. This encodes CSASRHFQFF.

The chain links TRBV27 to TRBJ2-5; D is possibly TRBD1 (6 bases). V was shortened by 5 bases and J by 4 bases, with 23 bases between the two germline ends. The CDR3 contains 17 residues. Germline assignment: CDR1 MNHEY and CDR2 SMNVEV (reference sequence). CDR3 bases: TGTGCCAGCAGTCCCCGCAAAGGGACAACCCCAGGAGAGACCCAGTACTTC. It translates to CASSPRKGTTPGETQYF.

V gene TRBV11-2 combines with J gene TRBJ2-5; D gene uncertain. Germline V lookup: CDR1 SGHAT, CDR2 FQNNGV. The V end was cut by 2 bases, the J end by 3 bases, with 10 bases between. This CDR3 is built from 14 residues. The CDR3 loop is CASSLLRLKETQYF. The DNA of the CDR3 is TGTGCCAGCAGCTTACTGAGGTTAAAAGAGACCCAGTACTTC.

The chain has TRBV6-1 and TRBJ1-5; no firm D call. The CDR3 sequence is 14 residues long. V lost 4 bases and J lost 0, with 7 bases in between. From germline, CDR1 is MNHNS and CDR2 SASEGT. The CDR3 protein is CASSGAYSNQPQHF. As DNA, the CDR3 is TGTGCCAGCAGTGGAGCATATAGCAATCAGCCCCAGCATTTT.

CDR3 region: CASSLDLRLAGTYEQYF. The CDR3 DNA sequence: TGTGCCAGCAGCTTAGATCTCCGGCTAGCGGGGACCTACGAGCAGTACTTC. The chain uses TRBV7-9 and TRBJ2-7, with TRBD2 matching 9 bases. Trimming cost V 1 base and J 2 bases; bases outside gene matches: 9. Looked up from germline, CDR1 is SEHNR and CDR2 is FQNEAQ (reference sequence). This CDR3 is built from 17 residues.

The rearrangement uses TRBV5-8 and TRBJ2-3; TRBD2 aligns across 8 bases. V was pared by 4 bases and J by 4 bases, with 11 bases of the junction left unmatched. Germline CDR1 SGHTS, CDR2 YDEGEE. This CDR3 contains 16 residues. The DNA of the CDR3 is TGTGCCAGCAGCCCACCAAGCGGGAGATGGTCAGATACGCAGTATTTT. Encoded protein: CASSPPSGRWSDTQYF.

The chain is built from TRBV6-2 or TRBV6-3 and TRBJ2-3; 11 nucleotides line up with TRBD2. Trimming removed 4 bases from V and 0 bases from J; junction bases left unmatched: 6. Germline V lookup: CDR1 MNHEY, CDR2 SVGEGT. The CDR3 has 17 residues. The chain's CDR3 is CASSFPTSGISTDTQYF. CDR3 bases: TGTGCCAGCAGTTTCCCGACTAGCGGGATAAGCACAGATACGCAGTATTTT.

V usage is TRBV7-2 and J usage is TRBJ1-5, with TRBD1 as a possible D gene (5 bases). CDR3 size: 16 residues. The germline V gene encodes CDR1 SGHTA and CDR2 FQGNSA. V was cut by 2 bases and J by 9 bases, with 20 bases left in between. As DNA, the CDR3 is TGTGCCAGCAGCTTATTAGGTACAGGACCTTGGGGGCCCCAGCATTTT. This sequence encodes CASSLLGTGPWGPQHF.